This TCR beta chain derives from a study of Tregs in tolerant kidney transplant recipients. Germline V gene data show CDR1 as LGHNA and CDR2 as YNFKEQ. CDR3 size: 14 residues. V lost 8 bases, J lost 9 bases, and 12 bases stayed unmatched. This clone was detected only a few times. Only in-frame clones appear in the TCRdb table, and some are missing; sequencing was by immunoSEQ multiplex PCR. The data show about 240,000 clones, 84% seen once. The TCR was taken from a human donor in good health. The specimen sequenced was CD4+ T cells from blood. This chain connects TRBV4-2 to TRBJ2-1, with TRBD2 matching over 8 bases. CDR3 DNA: TGTGCCAGCTCCCGGGGAACGGGGGGGCTTGAGCAGTTCTTC. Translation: CASSRGTGGLEQFF.